This is a list of T cell receptor beta chains from one sample in a study of OX40 agonist ivuxolimab in advanced cancers. The repertoire was sequenced with immunoSEQ multiplex PCR; TCRdb's copy has only in-frame clones and lacks some. The sample yields more than 75,000 clones, 85% to 90% seen once. The sequenced sample was CD4+ or CD8+ T cells sorted from blood, obtained in a trial of the OX40 agonist ivuxolimab. The receptors derive from an adult with an advanced solid tumor such as melanoma, head and neck, liver or kidney cancer. CDR3s include the opening cysteine and the closing phenylalanine or tryptophan. A D gene is named only where the DNA matches it firmly. A clone size is listed for some rows: how often the clone was seen (once, few, many), or a class if it is expanded.

CDR3 DNA,CDR3 protein,D gene,J gene,V gene,clone size
TGTGCCAGCAGCCCCCATGAGGTGGGCGGGGAGCTGTTTTTT,CASSPHEVGGELFF,NA,TRBJ2-2,TRBV7-3,once
TGTGCCAGCAGGGGACCAGGGGTGACTGAAGCTTTCTTT,CASRGPGVTEAFF,NA,TRBJ1-1,TRBV6-1,NA
TGCGCCAGCAGCGGGGACAGGTTCTACGAGCAGTACTTC,CASSGDRFYEQYF,TRBD1,TRBJ2-7,TRBV4-1,NA
TGTGCCAGCAGTGAACTCAATAGGTATGAAGCTTTCTTT,CASSELNRYEAFF,NA,TRBJ1-1,TRBV2,once
TGTGCCAGCAGCTTTCGACTGATGAACACTGAAGCTTTCTTT,CASSFRLMNTEAFF,NA,TRBJ1-1,TRBV11-2,NA
TGCAGCGTCCGAAGGGGGACAGCGGCCGAGCAGTACTTC,CSVRRGTAAEQYF,TRBD1,TRBJ2-7,TRBV29-1,NA
TGTGCCAGCAGTAAGTTGGGACAGGGGACGTTTGGCAATCAGCCCCAGCATTTT,CASSKLGQGTFGNQPQHF,TRBD1,TRBJ1-5,TRBV6-4,NA
TGTGCCAGCAGTACTGGGCCCGTAGCCCCCATATATTTT,CASSTGPVAPIYF,NA,TRBJ1-3,TRBV6-5,NA
TGCGCCAGCAGCCAACAGTACGGACAGCGCTTGGGGTACGAGCAGTACTTC,CASSQQYGQRLGYEQYF,NA,TRBJ2-7,TRBV4-3,NA
TGTGCCAGCAGCCCCGGCCGCTATGGCCACACCTTC,CASSPGRYGHTF,NA,TRBJ1-2,TRBV14,NA
TGCGCCAGCAGCTTGGACAGGGGTGGGGACCAAGAGACCCAGTACTTC,CASSLDRGGDQETQYF,TRBD1,TRBJ2-5,TRBV5-1,NA
TGCGCCAGCAGCCAGTCTAGCGGAAGACGCACAGATACGCAGTATTTT,CASSQSSGRRTDTQYF,TRBD2,TRBJ2-3,TRBV4-1,NA
TGCAGCGCCGGACAGGGGGCGGTTTTTGGCTACACCTTC,CSAGQGAVFGYTF,TRBD1,TRBJ1-2,TRBV29-1,NA
TGTGCCAGCTCACCACCCGGCCAAGAGACCCAGTACTTC,CASSPPGQETQYF,NA,TRBJ2-5,TRBV18,NA
TGCAGCGTTTCCGGGAGTCCGGCTGGTGAGCAGTTCTTC,CSVSGSPAGEQFF,NA,TRBJ2-1,TRBV29-1,NA
TGTGCCAGCAGCCGGACAGGGGTAAACACCATATATTTT,CASSRTGVNTIYF,TRBD1,TRBJ1-3,TRBV5-6,NA
TGCGCCAGCAGCTTGGTGTCAGATACGCAGTATTTT,CASSLVSDTQYF,NA,TRBJ2-3,TRBV5-1,NA
TGCAGCGTTAGCCGGGACAGGGTCCAAGAGACCCAGTACTTC,CSVSRDRVQETQYF,TRBD1,TRBJ2-5,TRBV29-1,NA
TGCGCCAGCAGCCTTACCCCGGGACAGTCAAATGAAAAACTGTTTTTT,CASSLTPGQSNEKLFF,TRBD1,TRBJ1-4,TRBV4-3,NA
TGTGCCAGCAGCCAAGCGAGAGTAGCGGGAGTATATGAGCAGTTCTTC,CASSQARVAGVYEQFF,TRBD2,TRBJ2-1,TRBV7-8,NA
TGCGCCAGCAGCTTGGTCTCGGACCAGGGGTTCTTAGGCACAGATACGCAGTATTTT,CASSLVSDQGFLGTDTQYF,NA,TRBJ2-3,TRBV5-1,NA
TGTGCCAGCAGCCGGGAAGCCTATAATTCACCCCTCCACTTT,CASSREAYNSPLHF,NA,TRBJ1-6,TRBV7-9,few
TGTGCCAGCAGCCCGGGACTAGCGGGAGGGGACCGGGGCACAGATACGCAGTATTTT,CASSPGLAGGDRGTDTQYF,TRBD2,TRBJ2-3,TRBV7-2,NA
TGTGCCAGCAACCGTGGGACTAGCGGGAGAGTATATTCCGAGCAGTACTTC,CASNRGTSGRVYSEQYF,TRBD2,TRBJ2-7,TRBV5-4,once
TGTGCCAGCAGGCCACAGGGCGCTAGGGGAAACACCATATATTTT,CASRPQGARGNTIYF,NA,TRBJ1-3,TRBV2,NA
TGCGCCAGCAGCCAGCGACAGGGGTTCTCTGGAAACACCATATATTTT,CASSQRQGFSGNTIYF,TRBD1,TRBJ1-3,TRBV4-3,NA
TGTGCCAGCAGCTTGTCCCCTGACAGGGTTACTGAAAAACTGTTTTTT,CASSLSPDRVTEKLFF,TRBD1,TRBJ1-4,TRBV7-2,NA
TGTGCCAGTACCTCCTGGAGGGGGGGCTTTGGCGGGGAGCTGTTTTTT,CASTSWRGGFGGELFF,NA,TRBJ2-2,TRBV19,NA
TGTGCCAGCACCATGTTCTCACCCCGGACAGGAAGCAATCAGCCCCAGCATTTT,CASTMFSPRTGSNQPQHF,TRBD1,TRBJ1-5,TRBV2,once
TGTGCCAGCAGCTTGGTAGTACAGGGAGGTGTCTATGGCTACACCTTC,CASSLVVQGGVYGYTF,NA,TRBJ1-2,TRBV5-8,medium-sized
TGCACCAGCAGCTTGTTTGGGTCGGGGGGCGTTCTTAACACTGAAGCTTTCTTT,CTSSLFGSGGVLNTEAFF,NA,TRBJ1-1,TRBV1,NA
TGTGCCAGCAGTTCCACAGGGGGCGCATTGACTGAAGCTTTCTTT,CASSSTGGALTEAFF,TRBD1,TRBJ1-1,TRBV28,NA
TGCGCCAGCAGCCAAGATTTCCAGGGGCGACCTACGGGGGAGCAGTACTTC,CASSQDFQGRPTGEQYF,NA,TRBJ2-7,TRBV4-3,NA
TGTGCCAGTAGTCCATCAAAGGGGTCGGCAGATTATAGCAATCAGCCCCAGCATTTT,CASSPSKGSADYSNQPQHF,NA,TRBJ1-5,TRBV19,NA
TGTGCCAGCAGTTCTGGGGACTCTGGGGCCAACGTCCTGACTTTC,CASSSGDSGANVLTF,NA,TRBJ2-6,TRBV7-9,NA
TGTGCCAGCAGTGAATGGGCGGGGGGGACCCAGTACTTC,CASSEWAGGTQYF,TRBD2,TRBJ2-5,TRBV6-1,NA
TGTGCCAGCAGAAGGACCGCCAATGAGCAGTTCTTC,CASRRTANEQFF,NA,TRBJ2-1,TRBV28,NA
TGTGCCAGCAGCATAGCGGCGGCGTATGGCTACACCTTC,CASSIAAAYGYTF,NA,TRBJ1-2,TRBV9,NA
TGTGCCAGCAGTCTCCCGAGAGCGGGAGGTCCAGATACGCAGTATTTT,CASSLPRAGGPDTQYF,TRBD2,TRBJ2-3,TRBV6-6,NA
TGTGCCAGCAGCTTAAACGCGGGAGTTGGAGATACGCAGTATTTT,CASSLNAGVGDTQYF,TRBD2,TRBJ2-3,TRBV7-3,NA
TGCGCCAGCAGCTTGCTCAGCTCCTACAATGAGCAGTTCTTC,CASSLLSSYNEQFF,NA,TRBJ2-1,TRBV5-1,NA
TGCAGCGTTGGGTACAGCACAGATACGCAGTATTTT,CSVGYSTDTQYF,NA,TRBJ2-3,TRBV29-1,NA
TGTGCCAGCAGCTCCAGAAGAGGGGTGGATCAGCCCCAGCATTTT,CASSSRRGVDQPQHF,NA,TRBJ1-5,TRBV7-2,NA
TGCGCCAGCAGCCGGATGACGTCGGTGGGATTAAGCACTGAAGCTTTCTTT,CASSRMTSVGLSTEAFF,NA,TRBJ1-1,TRBV5-1,few
TGTGCCAGCAGCTTATCCCTAGCCCACAATGAGCAGTTCTTC,CASSLSLAHNEQFF,NA,TRBJ2-1,TRBV7-3,NA
TGTGCCAGCAGCGGGACAGTAACCACAGATACGCAGTATTTT,CASSGTVTTDTQYF,NA,TRBJ2-3,TRBV9,NA
TGTGCCAGCAGCCAAGATATTGGAAAACTGTTTTTT,CASSQDIGKLFF,NA,TRBJ1-4,TRBV14,NA
TGTGCCAGCAGCTTATCCCGCGGGCCGGGAGATACGCAGTATTTT,CASSLSRGPGDTQYF,NA,TRBJ2-3,TRBV7-3,NA
TGTGCCAGCAGCTTAGGACGTAGCGGGAGGGCGGGCAATGAGCAGTTCTTC,CASSLGRSGRAGNEQFF,TRBD2,TRBJ2-1,TRBV5-4,NA
TGCGCCAGCAGCCAAGGAAGGACGGGGGGAGGTTACGAGCAGTACTTC,CASSQGRTGGGYEQYF,TRBD2,TRBJ2-7,TRBV4-3,NA